This is a list of T cell receptor beta chains from one sample in a study of cytomegalovirus exposure and HLA in healthy donors. Libraries were prepared by immunoSEQ multiplex PCR; TCRdb keeps only in-frame clonotypes and omits some of them. In total, the table holds 91,000 or so clones. The sequenced material came from PBMCs. These TCRs come from a woman aged 25 to 39 in good health and CMV-seronegative. CDR3s include the opening cysteine and the closing phenylalanine or tryptophan. Each record gives: CDR3 protein, CDR3 DNA, V gene, D gene, J gene. A D gene is named only where the DNA matches it firmly.

CASSFRGRAKNIQYF | TGTGCCAGCAGTTTCAGGGGGAGGGCCAAAAACATTCAGTACTTC | TRBV6-5 | . | TRBJ2-4
CATDGTPLTDTQYF | TGTGCCACGGACGGGACTCCTCTCACAGATACGCAGTATTTT | TRBV30 | . | TRBJ2-3
CASSLAVAGLSYEQYF | TGTGCCAGCAGCTTAGCGGTGGCGGGGCTATCCTACGAGCAGTACTTC | TRBV7-2 | . | TRBJ2-7
CASSLEGGRGIAFF | TGTGCCAGCAGCTTAGAGGGGGGGAGAGGTATAGCTTTCTTT | TRBV7-2 | . | TRBJ1-1
CASSSRSGNEQFF | TGTGCCAGCAGTTCACGTAGCGGCAATGAGCAGTTCTTC | TRBV28 | . | TRBJ2-1
CASSFRTGPNYGYTF | TGTGCCAGCAGTTTCCGGACAGGGCCCAACTATGGCTACACCTTC | TRBV27 | TRBD1 | TRBJ1-2
CASSIPQRQETQYF | TGTGCCAGTAGTATCCCGCAGAGGCAAGAGACCCAGTACTTC | TRBV19 | . | TRBJ2-5
CASSTGVGEQFF | TGTGCCAGCAGTACAGGGGTGGGTGAGCAGTTCTTC | TRBV27 | TRBD1 | TRBJ2-1
CASSESRQGNTEAFF | TGTGCCAGCAGTGAAAGCCGCCAGGGGAACACTGAAGCTTTCTTT | TRBV6-1 | . | TRBJ1-1
CSVETDRAMRFGRSSYEQYF | TGCAGCGTTGAGACTGATCGGGCCATGCGCTTCGGGAGGAGCTCCTACGAGCAGTACTTC | TRBV29-1 | TRBD2 | TRBJ2-7
CASRLYRGAYGYTF | TGCGCCAGCCGATTATACAGGGGAGCCTATGGCTACACCTTC | TRBV4-1 | TRBD1 | TRBJ1-2
CASSFRDPASGETQYF | TGTGCCAGCAGTTTTCGTGACCCTGCATCGGGGGAGACCCAGTACTTC | TRBV28 | . | TRBJ2-5
CSVEAGGGYGYTF | TGCAGCGTTGAAGCGGGGGGAGGCTATGGCTACACCTTC | TRBV29-1 | . | TRBJ1-2
CASSLGPSGEQFF | TGTGCCAGCAGCCTAGGGCCATCGGGGGAGCAGTTCTTC | TRBV5-4 | . | TRBJ2-1
CASSPGGQIQETQYF | TGTGCCAGCTCACCTGGGGGACAGATACAAGAGACCCAGTACTTC | TRBV18 | TRBD1 | TRBJ2-5
CASSLVEGSGGYTF | TGTGCCAGCAGCTTGGTGGAGGGCTCAGGGGGCTACACCTTC | TRBV5-4 | . | TRBJ1-2
CASSKGAYGYTF | TGTGCCAGCAGTAAAGGGGCCTATGGCTACACCTTC | TRBV25-1 | . | TRBJ1-2
CASSPQAASSGNTIYF | TGTGCCAGCAGTCCCCAAGCCGCGAGCTCTGGAAACACCATATATTTT | TRBV28 | . | TRBJ1-3
CASKGTGEEKLFF | TGTGCCAGTAAGGGGACAGGGGAAGAAAAACTGTTTTTT | TRBV19 | TRBD1 | TRBJ1-4
CASKLTVNTEAFF | TGTGCCAGCAAGCTGACAGTGAACACTGAAGCTTTCTTT | TRBV2 | . | TRBJ1-1
CASSLEGSSHNEQFF | TGTGCCAGCAGCTTAGAGGGCAGTAGTCACAATGAGCAGTTCTTC | TRBV11-2 | . | TRBJ2-1
CASTRGVSSYNEQFF | TGCGCCAGCACCAGGGGGGTTAGCTCCTACAATGAGCAGTTCTTC | TRBV5-1 | . | TRBJ2-1
CSVRTGGHANYGYTF | TGCAGCGTCCGGACAGGGGGCCACGCTAACTATGGCTACACCTTC | TRBV29-1 | TRBD1 | TRBJ1-2
CASSWTSGGGGTGELFF | TGTGCCAGCAGTTGGACTAGCGGGGGGGGAGGGACCGGGGAGCTGTTTTTT | TRBV7-2 | TRBD2 | TRBJ2-2
CASSPYPGQGDEKLFF | TGTGCCAGCAGTCCCTATCCGGGACAGGGGGACGAAAAACTGTTTTTT | TRBV28 | TRBD1 | TRBJ1-4
CSAQDRGQDGYTF | TGCAGCGCCCAAGACAGGGGGCAGGATGGCTACACCTTC | TRBV29-1 | TRBD1 | TRBJ1-2
CASRTRGQPQHF | TGTGCCAGCAGGACTAGGGGTCAGCCCCAGCATTTT | TRBV28 | . | TRBJ1-5
CASSLTTGNTQYF | TGTGCCAGCAGCCTGACGACAGGGAATACGCAGTATTTT | TRBV27 | TRBD1 | TRBJ2-3
CASSYSRGQLFF | TGTGCCAGCAGTTACAGCAGGGGGCAGCTGTTTTTT | TRBV6-5 | TRBD1 | TRBJ2-2
CASSLTGSGWTEAFF | TGTGCCAGCAGTTTAACAGGGAGTGGGTGGACTGAAGCTTTCTTT | TRBV27 | . | TRBJ1-1
CASSTRDRGTDTQYF | TGCGCCAGCAGCACCCGGGACAGGGGAACAGATACGCAGTATTTT | TRBV5-1 | TRBD1 | TRBJ2-3
CASSLPGGPTEAFF | TGTGCCAGCAGCTTACCCGGGGGGCCCACTGAAGCTTTCTTT | TRBV11-1 | . | TRBJ1-1